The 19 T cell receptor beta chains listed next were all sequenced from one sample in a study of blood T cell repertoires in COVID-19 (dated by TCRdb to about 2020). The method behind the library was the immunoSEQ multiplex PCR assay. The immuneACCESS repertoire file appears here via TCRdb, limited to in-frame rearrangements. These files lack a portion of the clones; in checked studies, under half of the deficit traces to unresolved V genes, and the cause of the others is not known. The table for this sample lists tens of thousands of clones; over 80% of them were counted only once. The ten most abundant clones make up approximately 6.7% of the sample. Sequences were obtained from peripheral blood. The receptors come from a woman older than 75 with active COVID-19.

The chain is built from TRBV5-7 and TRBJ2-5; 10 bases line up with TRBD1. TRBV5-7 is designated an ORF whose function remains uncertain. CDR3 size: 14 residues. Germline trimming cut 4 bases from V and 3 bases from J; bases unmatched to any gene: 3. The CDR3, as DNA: TGTGCCAGCAGCCCAGGGACAGGGGAAGAGACCCAGTACTTC. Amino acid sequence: CASSPGTGEETQYF.

The CDR3, as DNA: TGCGCCAGCAGCTGGGGACACGGCGATGAAAAACTGTTTTTT. It encodes CASSWGHGDEKLFF. The rearrangement uses TRBV5-1 and TRBJ1-4; D perhaps matches TRBD1 (6 bases). The V end lost 3 bases, the J end lost 6 bases, and 12 bases lay between the germline ends. The V gene's germline CDR1 is SGHRS and CDR2 YFSETQ. The CDR3 contains 14 residues.

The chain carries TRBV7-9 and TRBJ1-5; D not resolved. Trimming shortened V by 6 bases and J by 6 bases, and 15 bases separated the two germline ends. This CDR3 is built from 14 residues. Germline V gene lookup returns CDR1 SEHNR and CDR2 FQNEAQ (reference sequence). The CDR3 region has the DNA TGTGCCAGCAGTATTGGAGGGTTTGGTCAGCCCCAGCATTTT. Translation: CASSIGGFGQPQHF.

DNA for the CDR3: TGCGCCAGCAGCTCGGAGACAGGGGGCTATGGCTACACCTTC. Its protein is CASSSETGGYGYTF. This chain uses TRBV5-1 with TRBJ1-2; 9 nucleotides match TRBD1. The germline gives CDR1 SGHRS, CDR2 YFSETQ. The CDR3 is made up of 14 amino acids. Germline trimming cut 3 bases from V and 4 bases from J; bases unmatched to any gene: 4.

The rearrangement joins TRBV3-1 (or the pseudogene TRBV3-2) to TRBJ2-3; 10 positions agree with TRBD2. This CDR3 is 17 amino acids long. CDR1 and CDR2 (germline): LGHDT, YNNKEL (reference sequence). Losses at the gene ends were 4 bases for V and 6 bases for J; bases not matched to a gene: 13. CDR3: CASSPRESGRGVDTQYF. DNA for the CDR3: TGTGCCAGCAGCCCCAGGGAGAGCGGGAGGGGGGTGGATACGCAGTATTTT.

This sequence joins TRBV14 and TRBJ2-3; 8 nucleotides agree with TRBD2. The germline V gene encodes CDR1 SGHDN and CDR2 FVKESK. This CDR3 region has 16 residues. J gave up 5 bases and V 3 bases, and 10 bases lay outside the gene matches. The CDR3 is CASSQSGRGGRDTQYF. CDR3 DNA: TGTGCCAGCAGCCAGAGCGGGAGAGGCGGGCGAGATACGCAGTATTTT.

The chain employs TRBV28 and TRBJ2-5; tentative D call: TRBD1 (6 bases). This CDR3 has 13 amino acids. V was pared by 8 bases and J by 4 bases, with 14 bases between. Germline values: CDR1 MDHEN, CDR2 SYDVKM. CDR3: CASGIQGTETQYF. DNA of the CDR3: TGTGCCAGCGGGATACAGGGTACAGAGACCCAGTACTTC.

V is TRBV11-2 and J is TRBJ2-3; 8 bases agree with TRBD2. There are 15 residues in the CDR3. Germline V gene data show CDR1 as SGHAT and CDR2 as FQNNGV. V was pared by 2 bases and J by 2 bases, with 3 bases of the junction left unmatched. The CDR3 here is CASSLLAGNTDTQYF. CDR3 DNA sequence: TGTGCCAGCAGCTTATTAGCGGGGAACACAGATACGCAGTATTTT.

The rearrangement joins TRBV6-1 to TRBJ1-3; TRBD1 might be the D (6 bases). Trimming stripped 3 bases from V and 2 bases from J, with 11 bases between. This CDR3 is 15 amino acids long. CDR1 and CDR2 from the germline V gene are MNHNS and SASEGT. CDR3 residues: CASSEGAVPGNTIYF. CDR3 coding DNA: TGTGCCAGCAGTGAGGGGGCTGTCCCTGGAAACACCATATATTTT.

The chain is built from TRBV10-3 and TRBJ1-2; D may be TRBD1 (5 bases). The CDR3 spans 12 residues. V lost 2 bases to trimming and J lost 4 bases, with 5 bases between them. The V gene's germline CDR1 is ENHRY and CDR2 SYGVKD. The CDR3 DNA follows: TGTGCCATCAGTGAGCAGGGCTATGGCTACACCTTC. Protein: CAISEQGYGYTF.

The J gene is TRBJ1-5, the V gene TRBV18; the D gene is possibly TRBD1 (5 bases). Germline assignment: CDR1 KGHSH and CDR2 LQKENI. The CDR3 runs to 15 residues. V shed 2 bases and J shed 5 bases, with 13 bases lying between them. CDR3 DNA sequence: TGTGCCAGCTCACCATCGGCAGGGTATGATCAGCCCCAGCATTTT. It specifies CASSPSAGYDQPQHF.

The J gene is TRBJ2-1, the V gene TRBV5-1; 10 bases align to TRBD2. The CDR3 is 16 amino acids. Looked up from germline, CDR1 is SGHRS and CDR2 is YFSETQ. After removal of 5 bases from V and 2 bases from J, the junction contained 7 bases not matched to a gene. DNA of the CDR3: TGCGCCAGCAGGTGGACCGGGACTAGCGCCTACAATGAGCAGTTCTTC. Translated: CASRWTGTSAYNEQFF.

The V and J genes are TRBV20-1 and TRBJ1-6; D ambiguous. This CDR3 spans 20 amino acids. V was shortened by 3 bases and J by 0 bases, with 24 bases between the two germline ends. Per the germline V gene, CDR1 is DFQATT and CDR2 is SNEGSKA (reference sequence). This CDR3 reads CSASTAAGRAEGSYNSPLHF. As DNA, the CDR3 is TGCAGTGCTAGTACTGCTGCAGGACGAGCCGAGGGCTCCTATAATTCACCCCTCCACTTT.

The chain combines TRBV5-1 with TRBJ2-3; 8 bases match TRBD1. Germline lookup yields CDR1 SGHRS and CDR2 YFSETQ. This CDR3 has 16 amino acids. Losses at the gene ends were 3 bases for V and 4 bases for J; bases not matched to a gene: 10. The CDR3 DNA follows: TGCGCCAGCAGCTCGGGACAGGAGGGGTCATCAGATACGCAGTATTTT. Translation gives CASSSGQEGSSDTQYF.

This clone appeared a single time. CDR3 nucleotide sequence: TGTGCCAGCAGGCCTAGCGGGATCCGGTACGAGCAGTACTTC. This encodes CASRPSGIRYEQYF. The rearrangement links TRBV28 to TRBJ2-7, with 9 bases fitting TRBD2. V shed 6 bases, J shed 4 bases, and the junction held 7 bases outside the gene matches. Germline CDR1 is MDHEN and CDR2 is SYDVKM. This CDR3 is 14 amino acids long. The full variable domain, with the rest looked up from reference TRBV28 and TRBJ2-7, is DVKVTQSSRYLVKRTGEKVFLECVQDMDHENMFWYRQDPGLGLRLIYFSYDVKMKEKGDIPEGYSVSREKKERFSLILESASTNQTSMYLCASRPSGIRYEQYFGPGTRLTVT.

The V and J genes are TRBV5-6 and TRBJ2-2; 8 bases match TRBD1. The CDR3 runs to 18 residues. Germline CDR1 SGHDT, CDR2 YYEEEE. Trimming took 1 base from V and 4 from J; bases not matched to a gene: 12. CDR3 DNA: TGTGCCAGCAGCTTGTTGATTGAGTTTGGACAGGGCACCGGGGAGCTGTTTTTT. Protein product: CASSLLIEFGQGTGELFF. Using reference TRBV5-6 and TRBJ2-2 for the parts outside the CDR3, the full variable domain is DAGVTQSPTHLIKTRGQQVTLRCSPKSGHDTVSWYQQALGQGPQFIFQYYEEEERQRGNFPDRFSGHQFPNYSSELNVNALLLGDSALYLCASSLLIEFGQGTGELFFGEGSRLTVL.

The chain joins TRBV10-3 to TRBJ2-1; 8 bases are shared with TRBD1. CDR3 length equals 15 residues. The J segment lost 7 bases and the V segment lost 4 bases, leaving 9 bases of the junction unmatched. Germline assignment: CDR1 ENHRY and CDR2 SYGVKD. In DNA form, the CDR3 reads TGTGCCATCAGTGTAGACAGGGGCCCGTCAAATGAGCAGTTCTTC. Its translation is CAISVDRGPSNEQFF.

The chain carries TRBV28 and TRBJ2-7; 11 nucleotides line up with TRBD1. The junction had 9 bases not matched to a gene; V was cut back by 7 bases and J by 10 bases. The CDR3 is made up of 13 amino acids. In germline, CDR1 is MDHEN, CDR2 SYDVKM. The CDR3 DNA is TGTGCCAGCAACACGGGACAGGGGGTCGATCAGTACTTC. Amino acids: CASNTGQGVDQYF.

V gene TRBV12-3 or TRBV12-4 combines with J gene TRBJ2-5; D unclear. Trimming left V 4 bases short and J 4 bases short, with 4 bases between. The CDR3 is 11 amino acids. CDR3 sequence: CASSSTETQYF. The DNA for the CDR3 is TGTGCCAGCAGTTCTACAGAGACCCAGTACTTC.